This TCR beta chain was profiled in a study of blood T cell dynamics during melanoma immunotherapy. Background on the study: Metastatic melanoma patients received first-line pembrolizumab or nivolumab plus ipilimumab.

Some clones are missing from TCRdb's copy, which holds only in-frame ones; the method was immunoSEQ multiplex PCR. This sample has some 13,000 clones, with roughly 85% found just once. Whole-study results and caveats: PBMC repertoires of eventual disease-control patients split at W3 into clonality or diversity gains.

Per the germline V gene, CDR1 is SGHDN and CDR2 is FVKESK. The CDR3 has 12 residues. The V end was cut by 0 bases, the J end by 6 bases, with 5 bases between. Time point here: week 3, after first cycle of checkpoint inhibitor. As concerns this clone: Its target is unknown.

The genes are TRBV14 and TRBJ1-2; D gene uncertain. The specimen was blood, collected from a patient treated with checkpoint blockade. This TCR was recovered from a human donor with melanoma. The chain's CDR3 is CASSQDRHGYTF. The CDR3 nucleotides read TGTGCCAGCAGCCAAGACAGACATGGCTACACCTTC.